This is a list of T cell receptor beta chains from one sample in a study of human T cells and chemical hapten exposure. Each CDR3 protein is one row after TCRdb ran MiXCR on the RACE reads. The sample includes 80,000 to 100,000 distinct CDR3 sequences, 10% to 13% of them seen just once. The material sequenced was whole blood, taken in connection with sensitization to the hapten diphenylcyclopropenone (DPC). The receptors were sampled from a woman aged 55-70 years with alopecia areata. Some clones in this sample may be carry-over from other donors' samples. CDR3s include the opening cysteine and the closing phenylalanine or tryptophan. Fields, in order: J gene, V gene, D gene, clone size, CDR3 DNA, CDR3 protein. D genes are given only for firm matches. Clone size is stated in some rows and not others, as once, few, many or a class when expanded.

j_call: TRBJ2-3; v_call: TRBV5-4; d_call: TRBD2; clone_size: many; cdr3_nt: TGTGCCAGCAGCTTGCTGAGAAGGAGCGGGGGGTACACAGATACGCAGTATTTT; cdr3_aa: CASSLLRRSGGYTDTQYF
j_call: TRBJ1-5; v_call: TRBV15; d_call: .; clone_size: many; cdr3_nt: TGTGCCACCAGCAGAGATCTCGGGGCAGCACAGCCCCAGCATTTT; cdr3_aa: CATSRDLGAAQPQHF
j_call: TRBJ2-3; v_call: TRBV5-4; d_call: TRBD2; clone_size: few; cdr3_nt: TGTGCCAGCAGCTTGTCAGCGGGGGGCACAGATACGCAGTATTTT; cdr3_aa: CASSLSAGGTDTQYF
j_call: TRBJ2-7; v_call: TRBV11-2; d_call: .; clone_size: many; cdr3_nt: TGTGCCAGCAGCTTGAATCAGGGCCTCGTCTACGAGCAGTACTTC; cdr3_aa: CASSLNQGLVYEQYF
j_call: TRBJ2-3; v_call: TRBV20-1; d_call: .; clone_size: many; cdr3_nt: TGCAGTGCTAACGGCGCAGATACGCAGTATTTT; cdr3_aa: CSANGADTQYF
j_call: TRBJ2-3; v_call: TRBV30; d_call: .; clone_size: .; cdr3_nt: TGTGCCTGGAGGGGGATGGGCACAGATACGCAGTATTTT; cdr3_aa: CAWRGMGTDTQYF
j_call: TRBJ2-5; v_call: TRBV7-2; d_call: .; clone_size: many; cdr3_nt: TGTGCCAGCAGCTCCGTCTTACTAGGGGGGACCCAGTACTTC; cdr3_aa: CASSSVLLGGTQYF
j_call: TRBJ2-7; v_call: TRBV7-2; d_call: TRBD2; clone_size: many; cdr3_nt: TGTGCCAGCAGCTCACAGCGGGGGGCCTCCTACGAGCAGTACTTC; cdr3_aa: CASSSQRGASYEQYF
j_call: TRBJ2-7; v_call: TRBV6-1; d_call: TRBD1; clone_size: .; cdr3_nt: TGTGCCAGCAGAGCCGACAGGGGCTCCTACGAGCAGTACTTC; cdr3_aa: CASRADRGSYEQYF
j_call: TRBJ2-1; v_call: TRBV5-8; d_call: TRBD2; clone_size: many; cdr3_nt: TGTGCCAGCAGCCAGGGACTAGCTAGGATCGATGAGCAGTTCTTC; cdr3_aa: CASSQGLARIDEQFF
j_call: TRBJ2-4; v_call: TRBV29-1; d_call: TRBD1; clone_size: many; cdr3_nt: TGCAGCGCCGACACCGGGACAGGGGGCATCAAAAACATTCAGTACTTC; cdr3_aa: CSADTGTGGIKNIQYF
j_call: TRBJ2-5; v_call: TRBV12-3/TRBV12-4; d_call: TRBD2; clone_size: .; cdr3_nt: TGTGCCAGCAGTTGGGGAAGTAGGGGAGGGCCGGAGACCCAGTACTTC; cdr3_aa: CASSWGSRGGPETQYF
j_call: TRBJ2-3; v_call: TRBV11-3; d_call: .; clone_size: .; cdr3_nt: TGTGCCAGCAGCCGGAGCCCTGGAGTCGGGACAGATACGCAGTATTTT; cdr3_aa: CASSRSPGVGTDTQYF
j_call: TRBJ1-2; v_call: TRBV2; d_call: .; clone_size: .; cdr3_nt: TGTGCCAGCAGTGATGTAAGCCTCGGGGGCTACACCTTC; cdr3_aa: CASSDVSLGGYTF
j_call: TRBJ2-1; v_call: TRBV9; d_call: TRBD1; clone_size: many; cdr3_nt: TGTGCCAGCAGCATAGACAGGGAAGGCAGGGTACATGAGCAGTTCTTC; cdr3_aa: CASSIDREGRVHEQFF
j_call: TRBJ1-2; v_call: TRBV6-5; d_call: .; clone_size: many; cdr3_nt: TGTGCCAGCAGGGCAGAAAGGTGGCATGGCTACACCTTC; cdr3_aa: CASRAERWHGYTF
j_call: TRBJ1-5; v_call: TRBV6-6; d_call: .; clone_size: .; cdr3_nt: TGTGCCAGCAGCCAAACAGGTGACACCCATCAGCCCCAGCATTTT; cdr3_aa: CASSQTGDTHQPQHF
j_call: TRBJ1-4; v_call: TRBV3-1; d_call: .; clone_size: .; cdr3_nt: TGTGCCAGCAGCCATAACCAGGGTCTTGGAAAACTGTTTTTT; cdr3_aa: CASSHNQGLGKLFF
j_call: TRBJ1-1; v_call: TRBV6-4; d_call: TRBD1; clone_size: many; cdr3_nt: TGTGCCAGCAGACGGACAGGTGGTGAAGCTTTCTTT; cdr3_aa: CASRRTGGEAFF
j_call: TRBJ1-1; v_call: TRBV19; d_call: .; clone_size: many; cdr3_nt: TGTGCCAGTAGTCTTCTCGGAAGGGTTGAAGCTTTCTTT; cdr3_aa: CASSLLGRVEAFF
j_call: TRBJ2-3; v_call: TRBV19; d_call: .; clone_size: .; cdr3_nt: TGTGCCAGTAGTAGGGACGGAGCAGACAATCAGCCCCAGTATTTT; cdr3_aa: CASSRDGADNQPQYF
j_call: TRBJ1-5; v_call: TRBV4-1; d_call: .; clone_size: many; cdr3_nt: TGCGCCAGCAGCCAAGGCCCAGGATATAGCAATCAGCCCCAGCATTTT; cdr3_aa: CASSQGPGYSNQPQHF
j_call: TRBJ2-7; v_call: TRBV18; d_call: .; clone_size: .; cdr3_nt: TGTGCCAGCTCACCCCAAGATCTCGGGGGCACCTACGAGCAGTACTTC; cdr3_aa: CASSPQDLGGTYEQYF
j_call: TRBJ2-7; v_call: TRBV9; d_call: TRBD1; clone_size: few; cdr3_nt: TGTGCCAGCAGCGTAGACAGGACAGGGACGTCCTACGAGCAGTACTTC; cdr3_aa: CASSVDRTGTSYEQYF
j_call: TRBJ1-1; v_call: TRBV6-6; d_call: .; clone_size: many; cdr3_nt: TGTGCCAGCAGTCCTCAGAGGAACGCTGAAGCTTTCTTT; cdr3_aa: CASSPQRNAEAFF
j_call: TRBJ1-1; v_call: TRBV5-6; d_call: .; clone_size: many; cdr3_nt: TGTGCCAGCAGCTTGGAAGTCGGGGCGATTAACACTGAAGCTTTCTTT; cdr3_aa: CASSLEVGAINTEAFF
j_call: TRBJ1-6; v_call: TRBV12-2; d_call: .; clone_size: many; cdr3_nt: TGTGCAAGTCGCCGCCCGCGAGGGGGCTCCTATAATTCACCCCTCCACTTT; cdr3_aa: CASRRPRGGSYNSPLHF
j_call: TRBJ2-7; v_call: TRBV9; d_call: .; clone_size: many; cdr3_nt: TGTGCCAGCAGCGTAGACGGGACCCATTCCTACGAGCAGTACTTC; cdr3_aa: CASSVDGTHSYEQYF
j_call: TRBJ1-5; v_call: TRBV7-9; d_call: .; clone_size: .; cdr3_nt: TGTGCCAGCAGCTTAGGGGAAGGGGATAGCAATCAGCCCCAGCATTTT; cdr3_aa: CASSLGEGDSNQPQHF
j_call: TRBJ1-6; v_call: TRBV14; d_call: .; clone_size: many; cdr3_nt: TGTGCCAGCAGCCAACTCACAGAGAATTCACCCCTCCACTTT; cdr3_aa: CASSQLTENSPLHF
j_call: TRBJ2-5; v_call: TRBV5-6; d_call: .; clone_size: .; cdr3_nt: TGTGCCAGCAGCTGGGACCAAGAGACCCAGTACTTC; cdr3_aa: CASSWDQETQYF
j_call: TRBJ2-5; v_call: TRBV4-2; d_call: .; clone_size: many; cdr3_nt: TGTGCCAGCAGCCAGAATCTCGGGACTCAGCAAGACGGAGGAGAGACCCAGTACTTC; cdr3_aa: CASSQNLGTQQDGGETQYF
j_call: TRBJ2-1; v_call: TRBV7-9; d_call: .; clone_size: .; cdr3_nt: TGTGCCAGCAGCTGGGGGTACAATGAGCAGTTCTTC; cdr3_aa: CASSWGYNEQFF